This T cell receptor (beta chain) derives from a study of tumor-infiltrating lymphocytes in oesophageal squamous cell carcinoma. Using its own MiXCR run on the PCR reads, TCRdb lists one record per CDR3 protein. Of around 18,000 distinct CDR3 sequences detected, around 44% appear once; the ten largest clones hold 25% to 30%. Trimming cost V 1 base and J 2 bases; bases outside gene matches: 9. This CDR3 region has 17 residues. The germline gives CDR1 SGHVS, CDR2 FNYEAQ. V and J are TRBV7-6 and TRBJ2-7; 9 nucleotides align to TRBD1. The material sequenced was esophageal tumor tissue. The sequence was obtained from a male donor with esophageal squamous cell carcinoma. DNA of the CDR3: TGTGCCAGCAGCTTAGTTACCGGGACAGGGATCCCCTACGAGCAGTACTTC. Its protein product is CASSLVTGTGIPYEQYF.